This paragraph reports one TCR beta chain. Its antigen remains unknown. This specimen comes from a study of beta chain features in type 1 diabetes. Germline CDR1 and CDR2: SEHNR and FQNEAQ (reference sequence). The CDR3 covers 11 residues. The trim removed 5 bases at V and 16 bases at J, leaving 7 bases unmatched. Expressed TCRB transcripts were sequenced because the entire RNA isolate underwent reverse transcription. TCRdb keeps only in-frame clones here, not all; method: immunoSEQ multiplex PCR. The repertoire consists of almost 350,000 clones, with roughly 8% occurring once and the leading ten covering less than 0.5%. Points from the study as a whole: Moderately but significantly shorter TCRB CDR3s were found in Type 1 diabetes patients in all four CD4+ subsets.

V is TRBV7-9 and J is TRBJ2-1; 8 bases line up with TRBD2. Sequences were obtained from central memory CD4+ T cells from blood. The clonotype comes from a woman aged 18-30 years in good health. CDR3 bases: TGTGCCAGCAGCACCGGGACTAGTACATTCTTC. Translated: CASSTGTSTFF.